This paragraph covers one T cell receptor beta chain sequence. The antigen is unknown. Repertoires were generated with immunoSEQ multiplex PCR, while TCRdb's copy carries only in-frame clones and drops some. The sample carries roughly 200,000 clones, around 80% recorded once. The data were taken from a study of cytomegalovirus exposure and HLA in healthy donors. Study-level points and caveats: Among TCR beta chains, those listed as cytomegalovirus-associated numbered over 150.

The germline V gene has CDR1 LGHNA and CDR2 YNFKEQ. CDR3 size: 17 residues. Trimming cost V 4 bases and J 2 bases; bases outside gene matches: 7. The gene calls are TRBV4-2 and TRBJ2-3; 12 bases line up with TRBD2. The receptor comes from a woman in her twenties or thirties in good health and CMV-seronegative. The sequenced sample consisted of PBMCs. Here the CDR3 DNA reads TGTGCCAGCAGCCGACAGACTAGCGGGGGAATCACAGATACGCAGTATTTT. Its translation is CASSRQTSGGITDTQYF.